A selection of T cell receptor beta chains follows, all from one sample in a study of T cell responses to AZD1222 COVID-19 vaccine. The assay was immunoSEQ multiplex PCR, and TCRdb's table has in-frame clones only and misses some. The repertoire consists of approximately 67,000 clones, with roughly 80% occurring once and the leading ten covering less than 25%. The source was peripheral blood, collected on day 0 of AZD1222 vaccination. These TCRs come from an adult in good health. The CDR3 runs from the conserved cysteine through the conserved F or W. The order of the fields is D gene, J gene, clone size, V gene, CDR3 protein, CDR3 DNA. The D gene is left open where the match is weak. Size is omitted from some rows. Given values are once, few, many or a class for expanded clones.

D gene: .; J gene: TRBJ2-3; clone size: .; V gene: TRBV14; CDR3 protein: CASSQALGVHSTDTQYF; CDR3 DNA: TGTGCCAGCAGCCAAGCTCTGGGGGTTCATAGCACAGATACGCAGTATTTT
D gene: .; J gene: TRBJ1-3; clone size: .; V gene: TRBV3-1/TRBV3-2; CDR3 protein: CASSQDTYSGNTIYF; CDR3 DNA: TGTGCCAGCAGCCAAGACACCTACTCTGGAAACACCATATATTTT
D gene: TRBD1; J gene: TRBJ1-3; clone size: .; V gene: TRBV7-6; CDR3 protein: CASSLVGDRGARNTIYF; CDR3 DNA: TGTGCCAGCAGCTTAGTAGGGGACAGGGGCGCTCGAAACACCATATATTTT
D gene: TRBD1; J gene: TRBJ2-7; clone size: few; V gene: TRBV5-8; CDR3 protein: CASSLRDRALGDGYEQYF; CDR3 DNA: TGTGCCAGCAGCTTGCGAGACAGGGCATTAGGGGACGGCTACGAGCAGTACTTC
D gene: .; J gene: TRBJ2-3; clone size: .; V gene: TRBV3-1/TRBV3-2; CDR3 protein: CASSPRGRLSTDTQYF; CDR3 DNA: TGTGCCAGCAGCCCCCGGGGGCGCTTAAGCACAGATACGCAGTATTTT
D gene: .; J gene: TRBJ2-5; clone size: few; V gene: TRBV5-5; CDR3 protein: CASSLRTLYQETQYF; CDR3 DNA: TGTGCCAGCAGCTTGAGGACCCTGTACCAAGAGACCCAGTACTTC
D gene: .; J gene: TRBJ1-1; clone size: .; V gene: TRBV11-2; CDR3 protein: CASSLSDTEAFF; CDR3 DNA: TGTGCCAGCAGCTTATCGGACACTGAAGCTTTCTTT
D gene: .; J gene: TRBJ1-1; clone size: .; V gene: TRBV30; CDR3 protein: CAWSGRMNTEAFF; CDR3 DNA: TGTGCCTGGAGTGGGAGGATGAACACTGAAGCTTTCTTT
D gene: TRBD1; J gene: TRBJ2-5; clone size: .; V gene: TRBV7-6; CDR3 protein: CASSLNRGLPHF; CDR3 DNA: TGTGCCAGCAGCCTTAACAGGGGCCTCCCCCACTTC
D gene: .; J gene: TRBJ1-3; clone size: .; V gene: TRBV14; CDR3 protein: CASSQDLGVVLSGNTIYF; CDR3 DNA: TGTGCCAGCAGCCAAGATCTAGGGGTCGTCCTCTCTGGAAACACCATATATTTT
D gene: TRBD2; J gene: TRBJ2-7; clone size: .; V gene: TRBV19; CDR3 protein: CASSSSGRVSAEQYF; CDR3 DNA: TGTGCCAGTAGTAGTAGCGGGAGGGTTTCGGCGGAGCAGTACTTC
D gene: .; J gene: TRBJ1-1; clone size: .; V gene: TRBV7-2; CDR3 protein: CASSLAEVVGEAFF; CDR3 DNA: TGTGCCAGCAGCTTAGCGGAAGTAGTGGGTGAAGCTTTCTTT
D gene: .; J gene: TRBJ2-7; clone size: .; V gene: TRBV9; CDR3 protein: CASSSGLYEQYF; CDR3 DNA: TGTGCCAGCAGCTCCGGACTATACGAGCAGTACTTC
D gene: .; J gene: TRBJ2-7; clone size: .; V gene: TRBV28; CDR3 protein: CASSLLGEQYF; CDR3 DNA: TGTGCCAGCAGTTTGCTCGGGGAGCAGTACTTC
D gene: .; J gene: TRBJ1-4; clone size: .; V gene: TRBV11-2; CDR3 protein: CASSLQQYNEKLFF; CDR3 DNA: TGTGCCAGCAGCTTACAGCAATATAATGAAAAACTGTTTTTT
D gene: TRBD1; J gene: TRBJ2-3; clone size: .; V gene: TRBV19; CDR3 protein: CASSTTGAWSTDTQYF; CDR3 DNA: TGTGCCAGTAGTACAACAGGGGCATGGAGCACAGATACGCAGTATTTT
D gene: .; J gene: TRBJ2-7; clone size: .; V gene: TRBV4-2; CDR3 protein: CASSHTQGGEQYF; CDR3 DNA: TGTGCCAGCAGCCACACGCAGGGTGGCGAGCAGTACTTC
D gene: .; J gene: TRBJ2-7; clone size: .; V gene: TRBV10-3; CDR3 protein: CAISTAYEQYF; CDR3 DNA: TGTGCCATCTCGACAGCCTACGAGCAGTACTTC
D gene: TRBD2; J gene: TRBJ2-1; clone size: .; V gene: TRBV6-2/TRBV6-3; CDR3 protein: CASSYSAGARNEQFF; CDR3 DNA: TGTGCCAGCAGTTACTCGGCGGGAGCGCGAAATGAGCAGTTCTTC
D gene: .; J gene: TRBJ2-3; clone size: .; V gene: TRBV28; CDR3 protein: CASSFNSGSTDTQYF; CDR3 DNA: TGTGCCAGCAGTTTTAATAGCGGTAGCACAGATACGCAGTATTTT
D gene: TRBD1; J gene: TRBJ1-2; clone size: .; V gene: TRBV7-8; CDR3 protein: CASSPTGDYGYTF; CDR3 DNA: TGTGCCAGCAGCCCGACAGGGGACTATGGCTACACCTTC
D gene: TRBD1; J gene: TRBJ1-4; clone size: .; V gene: TRBV28; CDR3 protein: CASSQRQGSTNEKLFF; CDR3 DNA: TGTGCCAGCAGTCAAAGACAGGGTTCAACTAATGAAAAACTGTTTTTT
D gene: .; J gene: TRBJ1-5; clone size: .; V gene: TRBV10-1; CDR3 protein: CASSESRNQPQHF; CDR3 DNA: TGCGCCAGCAGTGAGTCCAGAAATCAGCCCCAGCATTTT
D gene: .; J gene: TRBJ1-1; clone size: .; V gene: TRBV19; CDR3 protein: CASRVAAINTEAFF; CDR3 DNA: TGTGCCAGTAGAGTAGCGGCAATTAACACTGAAGCTTTCTTT
D gene: .; J gene: TRBJ2-5; clone size: .; V gene: TRBV7-9; CDR3 protein: CASVGEETQYF; CDR3 DNA: TGTGCCAGCGTAGGGGAAGAGACCCAGTACTTC
D gene: .; J gene: TRBJ1-6; clone size: .; V gene: TRBV18; CDR3 protein: CASSPNINSPLHF; CDR3 DNA: TGTGCCAGCTCACCGAACATTAATTCACCCCTCCACTTT
D gene: .; J gene: TRBJ1-3; clone size: .; V gene: TRBV12-3/TRBV12-4; CDR3 protein: CASSNGNTIYF; CDR3 DNA: TGTGCCAGCAGTAATGGAAACACCATATATTTT
D gene: TRBD1; J gene: TRBJ1-2; clone size: .; V gene: TRBV7-9; CDR3 protein: CASSLGQGSHYGYTF; CDR3 DNA: TGTGCCAGCAGTCTAGGACAGGGAAGTCACTATGGCTACACCTTC
D gene: .; J gene: TRBJ2-7; clone size: .; V gene: TRBV11-1; CDR3 protein: CASSFRLGRPYEQYF; CDR3 DNA: TGTGCCAGCAGCTTCCGACTAGGACGCCCCTACGAGCAGTACTTC
D gene: .; J gene: TRBJ1-5; clone size: .; V gene: TRBV6-5; CDR3 protein: CASRITGDSNQPQHF; CDR3 DNA: TGTGCCAGCAGGATTACGGGCGATAGCAATCAGCCCCAGCATTTT
D gene: .; J gene: TRBJ2-7; clone size: few; V gene: TRBV27; CDR3 protein: CASSIDSTYEQYF; CDR3 DNA: TGTGCCAGCAGTATCGACAGTACGTACGAGCAGTACTTC
D gene: .; J gene: TRBJ1-2; clone size: once; V gene: TRBV19; CDR3 protein: CASSLVGGGYGYTF; CDR3 DNA: TGTGCCAGTAGCCTCGTGGGGGGGGGCTATGGCTACACCTTC
D gene: .; J gene: TRBJ1-6; clone size: .; V gene: TRBV5-4; CDR3 protein: CASSQQTAGSPLHF; CDR3 DNA: TGTGCCAGCAGCCAACAAACTGCGGGTTCACCCCTCCACTTT
D gene: TRBD1; J gene: TRBJ1-6; clone size: .; V gene: TRBV27; CDR3 protein: CASSQTGPMDSPLHF; CDR3 DNA: TGTGCCAGCAGTCAGACAGGGCCGATGGATTCACCCCTCCACTTT
D gene: TRBD2; J gene: TRBJ2-3; clone size: .; V gene: TRBV7-7; CDR3 protein: CASSSRGGAYDTQYF; CDR3 DNA: TGTGCTAGCAGCTCCCGGGGAGGGGCCTACGATACGCAGTATTTT
D gene: .; J gene: TRBJ1-3; clone size: .; V gene: TRBV10-3; CDR3 protein: CAISEPGRNSGNTIYF; CDR3 DNA: TGTGCCATCAGTGAGCCCGGACGCAACTCTGGAAACACCATATATTTT
D gene: .; J gene: TRBJ2-5; clone size: .; V gene: TRBV5-1; CDR3 protein: CASSLGAGLQETQYF; CDR3 DNA: TGCGCCAGCAGCTTGGGGGCAGGCCTCCAAGAGACCCAGTACTTC
D gene: .; J gene: TRBJ1-1; clone size: .; V gene: TRBV3-1/TRBV3-2; CDR3 protein: CASSQNAGVSEAFF; CDR3 DNA: TGTGCCAGCAGCCAAAACGCAGGGGTGTCTGAAGCTTTCTTT